The 6 T cell receptor beta chains presented below share a single source sample, sequenced in a study of T cell responses to AZD1222 COVID-19 vaccine. Measured with immunoSEQ multiplex PCR; TCRdb has only the in-frame clones, and not every one. The sample has around 99,000 clones, 70% to 90% seen once. Sample: peripheral blood, taken 28 days after the second AZD1222 dose. The receptors come from an adult who received the AZD1222 COVID-19 vaccine.

This sequence joins TRBV12-3 or TRBV12-4 and TRBJ1-6; no firm D call. This CDR3 region has 11 residues. V lost 5 bases and J 13 bases, leaving 9 bases between the germline ends. CDR3: CASSPGYPLHF. The DNA of the CDR3 is TGTGCCAGCAGTCCCGGTTACCCCCTCCACTTT.

The gene calls are TRBV6-2 or TRBV6-3 and TRBJ1-2; the D gene is possibly TRBD1 (5 bases). V lost 2 bases and J 4 bases, leaving 8 bases between the germline ends. The CDR3 spans 13 residues. Germline V gene data show CDR1 as MNHEY and CDR2 as SVGEGT. The CDR3 protein is CASSYQGLYGYTF. The CDR3 coding sequence is TGTGCCAGCAGTTACCAGGGTCTCTATGGCTACACCTTC.

This clone was detected once. The chain employs TRBV29-1 and TRBJ2-1, with D perhaps matching TRBD1 (5 bases). The CDR3 has 13 residues. Germline CDR1 SQVTM, CDR2 ANQGSEA. V was clipped by 7 bases and J by 0 bases, with 10 bases between them. The CDR3 reads CSDSDNSYNEQFF. The CDR3 DNA sequence: TGCAGCGATTCGGACAACTCCTACAATGAGCAGTTCTTC.

The sample holds a few counts of this clone. This chain's CDR3 is CASSLGSGLANEKLFF. CDR3 coding DNA: TGTGCCAGCAGCTTAGGTTCTGGGTTAGCTAATGAAAAACTGTTTTTT. The rearrangement uses TRBV11-2 and TRBJ1-4; D not resolved. CDR3 size: 16 residues. Germline V lookup: CDR1 SGHAT, CDR2 FQNNGV. With 1 base removed from V and 3 bases from J, the gap between germline ends came to 12 bases.

CDR3 region: CSTRSGEKLFF. The CDR3 DNA is TGCAGTACCAGGAGCGGGGAAAAACTGTTTTTT. The chain couples TRBV20-1 to TRBJ1-4, with D uncertain. The CDR3 is 11 amino acids. Trimming shortened V by 8 bases and J by 8 bases, and 12 bases separated the two germline ends. Per germline, CDR1 DFQATT and CDR2 SNEGSKA (reference sequence).

This sequence joins TRBV7-2 and TRBJ1-2; a possible D gene is TRBD1 (6 bases). Per germline, CDR1 SGHTA and CDR2 FQGNSA. The CDR3 covers 14 residues. Deletions cut 6 bases from V and 3 bases from J, with 14 bases between. The CDR3 spells CASRFRGDDYGYTF. CDR3 sequence (DNA): TGTGCCAGCAGGTTCAGGGGAGACGACTATGGCTACACCTTC.